This T cell receptor beta chain comes out of a study of T-cell reconstitution after alpha-beta-depleted transplantation in children. Preparation of the TCRbeta library was carried out with unique molecular identifiers. MiXCR, run by TCRdb on the PCR reads, gives a single entry per CDR3 protein. The data hold approximately 340,000 distinct CDR3 sequences, with about a tenth observed a single time. Germline V gives CDR1 MNHEY, CDR2 SMNVEV (reference sequence). This CDR3 spans 14 amino acids. Losses at the gene ends were 4 bases for V and 5 bases for J; bases not matched to a gene: 5. This clonotype was counted between two and nine times.

The sample was PBMCs from the stem cell graft donor, taken from the stem cell graft. The chain recombines TRBV27 with TRBJ2-5; 9 bases map to TRBD1. This clonotype was obtained from a human donor who donated a stem cell graft to a child with acute lymphoblastic leukemia. The CDR3 reads CASSSQGAWETQYF. CDR3 DNA sequence: TGTGCCAGCAGTTCACAGGGGGCCTGGGAGACCCAGTACTTC.